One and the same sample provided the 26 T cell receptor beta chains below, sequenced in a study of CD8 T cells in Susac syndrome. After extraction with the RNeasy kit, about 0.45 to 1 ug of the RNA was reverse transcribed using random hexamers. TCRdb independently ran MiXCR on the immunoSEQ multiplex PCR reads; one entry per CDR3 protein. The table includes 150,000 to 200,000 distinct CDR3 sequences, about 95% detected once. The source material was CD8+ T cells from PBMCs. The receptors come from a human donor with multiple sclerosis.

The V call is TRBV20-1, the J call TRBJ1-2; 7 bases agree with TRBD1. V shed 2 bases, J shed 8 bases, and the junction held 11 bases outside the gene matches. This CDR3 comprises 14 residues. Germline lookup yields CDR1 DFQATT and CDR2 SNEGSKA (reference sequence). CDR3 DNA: TGCAGTGCTAGACCGGACAGGACGGGTGGGGGCTACACCTTC. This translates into CSARPDRTGGGYTF.

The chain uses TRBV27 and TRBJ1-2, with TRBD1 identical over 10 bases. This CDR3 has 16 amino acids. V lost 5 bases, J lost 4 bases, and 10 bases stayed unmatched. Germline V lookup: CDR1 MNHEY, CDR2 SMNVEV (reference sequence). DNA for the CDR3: TGTGCCAGCAGTCCCGGGGGGACAGGGGCGGGCTATGGCTACACCTTC. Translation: CASSPGGTGAGYGYTF.

CDR3 region: CASSLLTEGEQYF. CDR3 coding DNA: TGTGCCAGCAGTTTACTCACTGAGGGCGAGCAGTACTTC. The chain joins TRBV12-3 or TRBV12-4 to TRBJ2-7; tentative D call: TRBD2 (5 bases). The V and J ends lost 2 bases and 6 bases respectively, with 11 bases between them. This CDR3 spans 13 amino acids.

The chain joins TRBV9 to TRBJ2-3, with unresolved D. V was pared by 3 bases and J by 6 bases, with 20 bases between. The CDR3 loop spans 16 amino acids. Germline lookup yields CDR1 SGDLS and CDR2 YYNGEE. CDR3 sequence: CASSALALYRVDTQYF. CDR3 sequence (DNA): TGTGCCAGCAGCGCCTTGGCCCTCTACCGGGTGGATACGCAGTATTTT.

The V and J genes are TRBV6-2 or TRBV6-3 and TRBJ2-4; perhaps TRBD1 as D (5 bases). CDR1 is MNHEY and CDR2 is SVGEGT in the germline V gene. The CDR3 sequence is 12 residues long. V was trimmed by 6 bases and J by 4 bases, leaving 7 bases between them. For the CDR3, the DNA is TGTGCCAGCAGGACAGAGAAAAACATTCAGTACTTC. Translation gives CASRTEKNIQYF.

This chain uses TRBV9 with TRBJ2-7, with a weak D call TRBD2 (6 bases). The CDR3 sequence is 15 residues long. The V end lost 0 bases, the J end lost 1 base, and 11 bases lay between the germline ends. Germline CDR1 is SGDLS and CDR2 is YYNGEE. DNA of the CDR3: TGTGCCAGCAGCGTAGAGGCGGGGTCTTCCTACGAGCAGTACTTC. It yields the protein CASSVEAGSSYEQYF.

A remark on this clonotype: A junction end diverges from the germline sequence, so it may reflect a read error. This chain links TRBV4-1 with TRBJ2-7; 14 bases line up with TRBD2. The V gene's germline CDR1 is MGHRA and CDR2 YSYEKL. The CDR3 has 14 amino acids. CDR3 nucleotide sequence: TGCGCCAGCAGGGCATCGGGACTAGCGGGAGAATGGGACTTC. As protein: CASRASGLAGEWDF.

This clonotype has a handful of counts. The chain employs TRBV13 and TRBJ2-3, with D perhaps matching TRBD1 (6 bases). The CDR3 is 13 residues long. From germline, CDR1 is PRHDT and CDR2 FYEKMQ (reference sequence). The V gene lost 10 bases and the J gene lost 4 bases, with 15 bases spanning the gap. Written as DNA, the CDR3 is TGTGCCACCTGTCTGCGACAGGCAGATACGCAGTATTTT. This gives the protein CATCLRQADTQYF.

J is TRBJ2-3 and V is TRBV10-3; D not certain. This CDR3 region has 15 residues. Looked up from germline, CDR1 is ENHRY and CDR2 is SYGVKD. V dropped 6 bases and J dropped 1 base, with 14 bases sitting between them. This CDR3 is CAISELAFGTDTQYF. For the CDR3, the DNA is TGTGCCATCAGCGAGCTGGCGTTCGGCACAGATACGCAGTATTTT.

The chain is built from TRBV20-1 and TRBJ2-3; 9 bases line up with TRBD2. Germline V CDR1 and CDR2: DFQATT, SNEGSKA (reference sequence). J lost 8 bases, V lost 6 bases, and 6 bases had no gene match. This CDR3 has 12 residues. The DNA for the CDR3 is TGCAGTGCCGCGGGGGGGCCGGGTACGCAGTATTTT. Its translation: CSAAGGPGTQYF.

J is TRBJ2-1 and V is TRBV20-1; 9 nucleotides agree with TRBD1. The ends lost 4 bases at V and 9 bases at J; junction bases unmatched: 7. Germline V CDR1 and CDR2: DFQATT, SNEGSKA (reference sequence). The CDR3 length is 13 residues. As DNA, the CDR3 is TGCAGTGCTACCGGGACAGGGAATGGTGAGCAGTTCTTC. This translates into CSATGTGNGEQFF.

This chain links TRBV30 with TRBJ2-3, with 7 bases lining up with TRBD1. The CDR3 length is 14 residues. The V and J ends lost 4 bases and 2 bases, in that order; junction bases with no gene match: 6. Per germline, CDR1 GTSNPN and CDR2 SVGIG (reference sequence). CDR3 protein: CAWIPGGSTDTQYF. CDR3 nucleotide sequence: TGTGCCTGGATCCCAGGGGGTTCCACAGATACGCAGTATTTT.

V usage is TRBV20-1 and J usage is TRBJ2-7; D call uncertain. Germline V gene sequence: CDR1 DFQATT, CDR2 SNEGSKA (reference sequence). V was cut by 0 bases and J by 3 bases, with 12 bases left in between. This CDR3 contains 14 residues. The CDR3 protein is CSARDLRLGYEQYF. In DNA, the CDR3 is TGCAGTGCTAGAGACCTCAGACTGGGCTACGAGCAGTACTTC.

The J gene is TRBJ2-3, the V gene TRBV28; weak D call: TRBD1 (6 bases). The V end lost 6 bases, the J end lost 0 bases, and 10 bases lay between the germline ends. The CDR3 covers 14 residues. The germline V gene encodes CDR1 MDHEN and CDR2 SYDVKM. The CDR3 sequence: CASSRTASTDTQYF. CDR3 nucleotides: TGTGCCAGCAGCCGGACAGCTAGCACAGATACGCAGTATTTT.

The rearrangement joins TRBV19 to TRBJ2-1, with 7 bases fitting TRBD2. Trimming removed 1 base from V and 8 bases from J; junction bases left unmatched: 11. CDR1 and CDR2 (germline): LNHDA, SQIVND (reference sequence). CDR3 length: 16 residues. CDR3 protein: CASSIGGPVREDEQFF. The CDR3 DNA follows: TGTGCCAGTAGTATAGGAGGCCCCGTCCGGGAGGATGAGCAGTTCTTC.

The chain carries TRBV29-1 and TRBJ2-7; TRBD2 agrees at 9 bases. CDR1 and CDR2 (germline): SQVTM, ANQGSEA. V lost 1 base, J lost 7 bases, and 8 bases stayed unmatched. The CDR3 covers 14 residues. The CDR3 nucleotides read TGCAGCGTTGAAGGGTTAGCGGGAGTGGTAGAGCAGTACTTC. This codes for CSVEGLAGVVEQYF.

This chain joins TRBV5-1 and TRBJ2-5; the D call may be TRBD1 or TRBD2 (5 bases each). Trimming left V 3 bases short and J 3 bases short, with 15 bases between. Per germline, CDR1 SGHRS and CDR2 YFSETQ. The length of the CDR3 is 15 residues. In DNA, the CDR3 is TGCGCCAGCAGCTCCCGGGGCAGGAAAAAAGAGACCCAGTACTTC. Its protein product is CASSSRGRKKETQYF.

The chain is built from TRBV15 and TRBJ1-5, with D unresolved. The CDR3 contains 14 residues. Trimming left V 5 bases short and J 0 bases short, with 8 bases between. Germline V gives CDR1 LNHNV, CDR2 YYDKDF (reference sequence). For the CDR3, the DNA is TGTGCCACCAGCCGCCTTAATAGCAATCAGCCCCAGCATTTT. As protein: CATSRLNSNQPQHF.

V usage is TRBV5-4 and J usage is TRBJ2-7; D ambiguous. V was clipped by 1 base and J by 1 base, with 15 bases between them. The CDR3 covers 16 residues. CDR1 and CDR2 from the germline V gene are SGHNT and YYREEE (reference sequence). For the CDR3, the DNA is TGTGCCAGCAGCTTGAATCCCAGGTTGGGGTCCTACGAGCAGTACTTC. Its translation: CASSLNPRLGSYEQYF.

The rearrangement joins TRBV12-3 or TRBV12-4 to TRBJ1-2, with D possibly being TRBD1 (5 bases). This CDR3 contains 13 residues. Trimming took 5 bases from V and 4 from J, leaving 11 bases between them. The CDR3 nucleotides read TGTGCCAGCAGTCCCGACAGTATCTATGGCTACACCTTC. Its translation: CASSPDSIYGYTF.

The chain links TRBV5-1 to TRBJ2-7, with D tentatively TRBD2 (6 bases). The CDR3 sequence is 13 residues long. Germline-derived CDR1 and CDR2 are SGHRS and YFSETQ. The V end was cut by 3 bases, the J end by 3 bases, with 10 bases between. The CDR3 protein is CASSWGLNYEQYF. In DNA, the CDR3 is TGCGCCAGCAGCTGGGGACTGAACTACGAGCAGTACTTC.

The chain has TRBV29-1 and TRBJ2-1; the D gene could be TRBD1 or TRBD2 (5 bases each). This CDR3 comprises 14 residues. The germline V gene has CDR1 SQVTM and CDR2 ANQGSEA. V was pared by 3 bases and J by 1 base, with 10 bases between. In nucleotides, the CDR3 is TGCAGCGTTGAGAGGGGCATATCCTACAATGAGCAGTTCTTC. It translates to CSVERGISYNEQFF.

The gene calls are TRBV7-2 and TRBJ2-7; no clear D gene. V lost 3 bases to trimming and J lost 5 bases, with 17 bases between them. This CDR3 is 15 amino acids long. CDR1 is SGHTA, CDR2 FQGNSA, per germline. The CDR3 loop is CASSFPHGSLDEQYF. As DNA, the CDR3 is TGTGCCAGCAGCTTCCCCCATGGTAGCCTCGACGAGCAGTACTTC. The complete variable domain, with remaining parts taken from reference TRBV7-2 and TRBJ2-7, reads GAGVSQSPSNKVTEKGKDVELRCDPISGHTALYWYRQSLGQGLEFLIYFQGNSAPDKSGLPSDRFSAERTGGSVSTLTIQRTQQEDSAVYLCASSFPHGSLDEQYFGPGTRLTVT.

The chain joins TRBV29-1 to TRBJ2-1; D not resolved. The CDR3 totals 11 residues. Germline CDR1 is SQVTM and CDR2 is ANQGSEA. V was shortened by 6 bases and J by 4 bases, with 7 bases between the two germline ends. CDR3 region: CSVLQYNEQFF. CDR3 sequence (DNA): TGCAGCGTATTACAATACAATGAGCAGTTCTTC.

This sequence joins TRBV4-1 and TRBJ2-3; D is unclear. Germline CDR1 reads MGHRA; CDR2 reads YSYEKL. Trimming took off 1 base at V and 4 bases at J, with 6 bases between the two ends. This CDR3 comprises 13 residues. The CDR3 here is CASSQGYPDTQYF. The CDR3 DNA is TGCGCCAGCAGCCAAGGCTATCCAGATACGCAGTATTTT.

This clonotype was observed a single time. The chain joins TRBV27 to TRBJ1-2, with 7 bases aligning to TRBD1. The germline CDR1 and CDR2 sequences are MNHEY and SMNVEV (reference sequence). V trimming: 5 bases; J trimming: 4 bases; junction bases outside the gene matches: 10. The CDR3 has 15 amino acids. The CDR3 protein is CASSINRGGGYGYTF. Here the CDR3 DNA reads TGTGCCAGCAGTATAAACAGGGGCGGTGGCTATGGCTACACCTTC.